This T cell receptor beta chain emerged from a study of CD8+ T cells in alopecia areata. Study findings and constraints: Affected scalp, especially in alopecia totalis/universalis, had a higher clonality than normal scalp did. Tofacitinib significantly reduced both scalp clonality and expanded CD8+ clones among the top 100.

The V gene's germline CDR1 is LGHNA and CDR2 YNFKEQ. Between the trimmed V and J ends, which lost 4 bases and 3 bases, there was a span of 9 bases. This CDR3 contains 13 residues. Indicated treatment: oral pan-JAK inhibitor, 5-10 mg twice daily. As for this clone: The antigen remains undetermined.

Following extraction, RNA underwent reverse transcription to cDNA, which served as the sequencing template. Produced via immunoSEQ multiplex PCR; TCRdb's table is partial and in-frame only. The table shows roughly 98,000 clones, with more than 55% occurring only once. J is TRBJ1-1 and V is TRBV4-2; D unresolved. The sequence derives from a human donor with alopecia areata. The sample was CD8+ T cells sorted from blood, taken at week 4, from a patient treated with tofacitinib. The CDR3, as DNA: TGTGCCAGCAGCCCTCGGGGTTACACTGAAGCTTTCTTT. As protein: CASSPRGYTEAFF.